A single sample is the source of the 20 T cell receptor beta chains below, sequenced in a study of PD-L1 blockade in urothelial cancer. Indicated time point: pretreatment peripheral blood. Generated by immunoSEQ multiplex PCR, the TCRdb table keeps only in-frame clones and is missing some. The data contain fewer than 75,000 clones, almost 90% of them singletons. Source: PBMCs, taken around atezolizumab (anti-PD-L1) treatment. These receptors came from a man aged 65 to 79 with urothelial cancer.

CDR3 DNA: TGTGCCTCCAACCGGGACAGGGGATATGGCTACACCTTC. Protein: CASNRDRGYGYTF. The rearrangement joins TRBV10-3 to TRBJ1-2; 10 bases line up with TRBD1. In germline, CDR1 is ENHRY, CDR2 SYGVKD. The ends lost 11 bases at V and 5 bases at J; junction bases unmatched: 8. This CDR3 spans 13 amino acids.

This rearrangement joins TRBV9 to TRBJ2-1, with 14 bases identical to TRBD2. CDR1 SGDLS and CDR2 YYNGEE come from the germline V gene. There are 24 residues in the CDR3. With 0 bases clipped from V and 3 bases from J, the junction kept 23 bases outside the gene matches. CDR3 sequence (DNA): TGTGCCAGCAGCGTAGCTACTTCGGTGGCTCGGACAGGGACTAGCGGGAGTCTCTACAATGAGCAGTTCTTC. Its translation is CASSVATSVARTGTSGSLYNEQFF. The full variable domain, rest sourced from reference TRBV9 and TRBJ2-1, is DSGVTQTPKHLITATGQRVTLRCSPRSGDLSVYWYQQSLDQGLQFLIQYYNGEERAKGNILERFSAQQFPDLHSELNLSSLELGDSALYFCASSVATSVARTGTSGSLYNEQFFGPGTRLTVL.

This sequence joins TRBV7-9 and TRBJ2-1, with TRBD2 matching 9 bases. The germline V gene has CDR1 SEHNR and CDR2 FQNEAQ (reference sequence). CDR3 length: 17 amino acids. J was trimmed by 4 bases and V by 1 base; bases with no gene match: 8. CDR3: CASSLGLAGRGYNEQFF. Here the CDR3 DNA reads TGTGCCAGCAGCTTAGGTCTAGCGGGGAGAGGGTACAATGAGCAGTTCTTC.

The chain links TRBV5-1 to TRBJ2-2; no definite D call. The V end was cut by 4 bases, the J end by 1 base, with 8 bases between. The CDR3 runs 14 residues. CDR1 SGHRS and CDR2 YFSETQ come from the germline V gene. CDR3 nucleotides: TGCGCCAGCAGCGTGGACGGGAACACCGGGGAGCTGTTTTTT. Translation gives CASSVDGNTGELFF.

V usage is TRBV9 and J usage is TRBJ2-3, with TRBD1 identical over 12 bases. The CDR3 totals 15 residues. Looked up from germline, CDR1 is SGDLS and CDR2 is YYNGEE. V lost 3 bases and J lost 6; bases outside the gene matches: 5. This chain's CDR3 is CASSEWDRGLDTQYF. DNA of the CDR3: TGTGCCAGCAGCGAGTGGGACAGGGGGCTGGATACGCAGTATTTT.

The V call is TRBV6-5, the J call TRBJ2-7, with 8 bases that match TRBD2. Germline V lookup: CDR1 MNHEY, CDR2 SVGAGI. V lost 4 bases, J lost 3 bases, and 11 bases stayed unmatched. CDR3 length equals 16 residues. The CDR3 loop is CASSWSAGGPYYEQYF. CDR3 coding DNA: TGTGCCAGCAGTTGGTCGGCGGGAGGCCCTTACTACGAGCAGTACTTC.

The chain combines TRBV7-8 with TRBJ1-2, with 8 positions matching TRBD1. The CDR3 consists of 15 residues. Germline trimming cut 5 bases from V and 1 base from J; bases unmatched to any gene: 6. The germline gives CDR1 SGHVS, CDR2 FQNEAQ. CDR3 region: CASSRYRGVNYGYTF. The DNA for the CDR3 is TGTGCCAGCAGCCGGTACAGGGGGGTTAACTATGGCTACACCTTC.

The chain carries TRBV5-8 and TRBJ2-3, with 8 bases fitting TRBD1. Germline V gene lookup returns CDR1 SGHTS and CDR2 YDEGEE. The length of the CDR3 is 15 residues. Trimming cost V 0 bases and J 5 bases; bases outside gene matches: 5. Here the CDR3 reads CASSLGRGRGDTQYF. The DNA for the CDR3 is TGTGCCAGCAGCTTGGGCAGGGGGCGCGGAGATACGCAGTATTTT. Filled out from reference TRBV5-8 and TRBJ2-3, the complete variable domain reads EAGVTQSPTHLIKTRGQQATLRCSPISGHTSVYWYQQALGLGLQFLLWYDEGEERNRGNFPPRFSGRQFPNYSSELNVNALELEDSALYLCASSLGRGRGDTQYFGPGTRLTVL.

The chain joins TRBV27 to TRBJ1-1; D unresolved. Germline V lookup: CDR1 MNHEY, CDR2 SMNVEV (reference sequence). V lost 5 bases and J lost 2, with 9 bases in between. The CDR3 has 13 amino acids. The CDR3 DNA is TGTGCCAGCAGTCTACGCTTCAACACTGAAGCTTTCTTT. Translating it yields CASSLRFNTEAFF.

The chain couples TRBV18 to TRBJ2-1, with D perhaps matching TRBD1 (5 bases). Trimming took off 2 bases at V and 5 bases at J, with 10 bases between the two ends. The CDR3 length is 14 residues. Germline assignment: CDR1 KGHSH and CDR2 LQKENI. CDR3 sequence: CASSPEQGDNEQFF. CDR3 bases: TGTGCCAGCTCACCAGAGCAGGGTGACAATGAGCAGTTCTTC.

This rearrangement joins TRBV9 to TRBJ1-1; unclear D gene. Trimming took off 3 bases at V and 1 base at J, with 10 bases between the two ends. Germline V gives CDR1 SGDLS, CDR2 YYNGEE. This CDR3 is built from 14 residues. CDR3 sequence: CASSASGWNTEAFF. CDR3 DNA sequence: TGTGCCAGCAGCGCTAGCGGCTGGAACACTGAAGCTTTCTTT.

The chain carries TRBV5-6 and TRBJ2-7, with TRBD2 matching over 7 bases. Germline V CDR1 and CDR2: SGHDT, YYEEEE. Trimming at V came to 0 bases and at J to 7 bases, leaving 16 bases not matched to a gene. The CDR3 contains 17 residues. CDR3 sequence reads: CASSLAVVGGRSWEQYF. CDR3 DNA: TGTGCCAGCAGCTTGGCTGTTGTTGGCGGGAGATCTTGGGAGCAGTACTTC.

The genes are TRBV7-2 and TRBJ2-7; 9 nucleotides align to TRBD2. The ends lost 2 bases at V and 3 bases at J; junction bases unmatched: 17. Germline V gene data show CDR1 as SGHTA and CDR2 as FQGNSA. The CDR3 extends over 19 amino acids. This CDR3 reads CASSLLVSRIAGVVYEQYF. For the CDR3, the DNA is TGTGCCAGCAGCTTATTGGTCTCCAGAATAGCGGGAGTGGTCTACGAGCAGTACTTC. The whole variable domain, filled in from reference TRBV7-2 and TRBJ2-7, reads GAGVSQSPSNKVTEKGKDVELRCDPISGHTALYWYRQSLGQGLEFLIYFQGNSAPDKSGLPSDRFSAERTGGSVSTLTIQRTQQEDSAVYLCASSLLVSRIAGVVYEQYFGPGTRLTVT.

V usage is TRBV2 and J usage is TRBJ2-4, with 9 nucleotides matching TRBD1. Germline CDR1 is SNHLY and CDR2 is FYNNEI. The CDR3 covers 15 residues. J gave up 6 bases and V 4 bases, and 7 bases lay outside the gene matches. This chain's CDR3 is CASSATGTGLNIQYF. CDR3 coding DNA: TGTGCCAGCAGTGCTACAGGGACAGGGTTAAACATTCAGTACTTC.

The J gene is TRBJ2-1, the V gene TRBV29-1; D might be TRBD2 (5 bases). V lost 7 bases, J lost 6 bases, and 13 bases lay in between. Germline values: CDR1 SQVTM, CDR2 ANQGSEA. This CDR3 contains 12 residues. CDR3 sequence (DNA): TGCAGCGCCACCTGGACTTTCAATGAGCAGTTCTTC. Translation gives CSATWTFNEQFF.

CDR3 nucleotides: TGTGCCAGCAGTGAAAGAGCGGGAGTGGAGACCCAGTACTTC. Encoded protein: CASSERAGVETQYF. The chain joins TRBV6-1 to TRBJ2-5; TRBD2 agrees at 8 bases. This CDR3 is 14 amino acids long. Germline-derived CDR1 and CDR2 are MNHNS and SASEGT. The V gene end was trimmed by 2 bases and the J gene end by 5 bases; junction bases not matched to a gene: 4.

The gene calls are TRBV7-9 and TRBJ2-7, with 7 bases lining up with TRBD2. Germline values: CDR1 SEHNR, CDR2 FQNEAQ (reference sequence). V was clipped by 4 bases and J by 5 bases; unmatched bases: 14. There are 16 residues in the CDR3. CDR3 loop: CASSSPSGILWDEQYF. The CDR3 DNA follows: TGTGCCAGCAGCTCCCCTAGCGGAATCCTTTGGGACGAGCAGTACTTC.

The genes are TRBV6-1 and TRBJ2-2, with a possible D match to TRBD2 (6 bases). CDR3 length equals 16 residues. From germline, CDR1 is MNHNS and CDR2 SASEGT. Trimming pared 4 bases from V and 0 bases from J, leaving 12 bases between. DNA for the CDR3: TGTGCCAGCAGTGTTCCGGGACTCGCGAACACCGGGGAGCTGTTTTTT. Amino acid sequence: CASSVPGLANTGELFF.

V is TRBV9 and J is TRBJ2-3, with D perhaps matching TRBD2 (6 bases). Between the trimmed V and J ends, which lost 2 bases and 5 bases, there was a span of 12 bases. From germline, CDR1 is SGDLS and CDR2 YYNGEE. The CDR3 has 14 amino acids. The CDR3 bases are TGTGCCAGCAGCGTTGAGGGACTCTTAGATACGCAGTATTTT. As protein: CASSVEGLLDTQYF.

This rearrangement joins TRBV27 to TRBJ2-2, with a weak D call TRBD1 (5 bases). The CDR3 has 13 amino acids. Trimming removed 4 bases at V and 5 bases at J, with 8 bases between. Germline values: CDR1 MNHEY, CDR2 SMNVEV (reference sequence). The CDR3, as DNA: TGTGCCAGCAGTTGGACAAAAACCGGGGAGCTGTTTTTT. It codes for CASSWTKTGELFF.